Given below is one TCR beta chain in context. The clone's antigen remains unknown. No much larger clone is present one base from it, and per-base qualities are unavailable. The cohort was made up of under 800 healthy bone marrow donors. All cohort members were sampled while nominally healthy, although unrecorded immune exposures were likely present. The donor was CMV seronegative and was included in the group of a few hundred seronegative cohort members. Each donor provided a peripheral blood sample, and peripheral blood mononuclear cells were used for TCR beta sequencing. Genomic DNA was extracted from the blood cell samples with the Qiagen DNeasy Blood Extraction Kit. For CDR1 and CDR2, the germline V gene (reference sequence) lists SGHKS and YYEKEE. The CDR3, cysteine through phenylalanine, is 14 amino acids long. Just the 42-base CDR3 DNA is kept, in frame starting at base 1. Deletion took 0 bases off V and 6 bases off J, with a span of 12 bases between the germline ends.

Receptor amplification or capture employed the immunoSEQ multiplex PCR assay. For the multiplex PCR, a mixture combining 60 forward primers for TCR Vbeta segments and 13 reverse primers for TCR Jbeta segments was used. A multiplex PCR assay on genomic DNA amplified the CDR3 region of rearranged TCR beta genes. The amplified TCR beta libraries were sequenced on the Illumina HiSeq System as 87-base-pair reads. On the study's bioinformatics: In a later analysis, some 80 million unique TCR beta chains were counted across the roughly 670 repertoires, and approximately 11 million of these chains were shared by at least two donors. To remove PCR and sequencing errors, raw reads were error-corrected and collapsed into unique sequences using a nearest-neighbor algorithm that merged closely related sequences. Alignment of CDR3 sequences to IMGT reference sequences was used to assign V, D and J gene segments. For a sequence to be retained, a match of at least six nucleotides was required to both a V gene segment and a J gene segment. A rearrangement counted as productive if the CDR3 had no stop codons and remained in frame with V and J, and every other rearrangement counted as non-productive. CDR3 was defined by IMGT convention, running from the second conserved V-encoded cysteine to the conserved J-encoded phenylalanine. The earlier analysis of a few hundred of the donors excluded any sequence lacking an unambiguous match to a single V gene segment. In an earlier analysis of 587 of the donors, V segments were called functional above 56.7% productive rearrangements and were called segregating when the between-donor standard deviation exceeded 5%. A statistical classification framework was built for diagnosing cytomegalovirus status from the catalog of TCR beta chain sequences. In a later analysis, TCR nucleotide sequences were compared against IMGT/GENE-DB human TR gene sequences so that V and J genes could be assigned. The TCRdist pipeline was used in a later analysis to assign CDR3 sequences and most-parsimonious VDJ recombination scenarios. A later analysis defined each TCR beta chain by its CDR3 amino acid sequence plus V-gene family, and excluded reads lacking a unique V-gene family. A later analysis removed 500 to 650 highly shared, low-generation-probability nucleotide sequences to deal with suspected cross-contamination and a sequencing artifact. In a later analysis, a clonal expansion index was calculated for each public chain from normalized within-repertoire ranks of inferred template counts. A later analysis computed generation probabilities with a VDJ recombination model fitted to out-of-frame rearrangements, and checked the results against IGoR. In a later analysis, TCR-TCR, TCR-HLA and TCR-CMV co-occurrence was scored with hypergeometric tests, and a repertoire-size bias correction was applied to TCR pairs. To estimate false discovery rates, a later analysis permuted the HLA or CMV assignments 20 times. In a later analysis, co-occurring TCRs were grouped using DBSCAN, and TCRdist sequence similarity was added for clustering within HLA-allele-positive subsets. Repertoires with fewer than 30,000 or more than 120,000 public chains, plus five repertoires with anomalous nucleotide sharing, were excluded from co-occurrence clustering. TCRdb limited this immuneACCESS table to in-frame rearrangements with V and J called. A share of clones is missing; checked studies link under half to unresolved V genes, and the rest is unexplained. D and trimming were read from the DNA, whereas the V and J calls and clone size are those reported in that table. Within this sample are some 130,000 clones, with roughly 80% of them counted one time only. The ten largest account for about 2.2% of the sample.

This specimen belongs to a study of cytomegalovirus exposure and HLA in healthy donors (dated by TCRdb to about 2017). A note on the overall study: An earlier analysis of a few hundred of the donors reported 250 to 350 Gb of sequence data and some 110 million unique TCR beta sequences obtained from roughly 180 million T cells. An early release that covered fewer than 800 HLA-typed donors contained approximately 300 gigabases of sequencing data and 75 million to 100 million unique TCR sequences. Among the roughly 400 genotyped donors, about 85% belonged to the genetic ancestry cluster associated with self-reported Caucasian donors. The study aimed to test whether cataloging public T cell receptors could reveal signatures of past pathogen exposure. The study profiled the T cell repertoires of some 610 subjects by immunosequencing and related them to cytomegalovirus serostatus. In addition to the first cohort of approximately 650 subjects, a separate validation cohort of around 110 different subjects was used. The study combined high-throughput TCR immunosequencing, statistical association of individual TCRs with disease status, and machine learning to predict cytomegalovirus infection status. A later analysis re-examined previously published TCR beta repertoires from around 670 donors and added high-resolution HLA genotyping to investigate patterns of TCR occurrence. In the later analysis, no new phenotypic data were used to find candidate immune exposures; instead, reliance was placed on TCR beta sequences and their occurrence across donors. To decide whether each TCR beta V gene segment behaved as functional or pseudogenic, an earlier analysis of some 600 of the donors relied on high-throughput TCR beta sequencing. Donor age, sex, ethnicity and CMV serostatus were compiled together with the repertoire data. A later genetic analysis used genome-wide SNP genotypes for about 60% of the roughly 700 donors, treating that subset as a discovery cohort. Every discovery cohort repertoire had been produced on one sequencing platform. Class I and class II HLA loci were covered by the typing at four-digit resolution. The number of typed donors differed by locus: about 620-640 for A, B, C, DRB1 and DQB1; 500 to 550 for DQA1; roughly 600 for DPA1; and roughly 470 for DPB1. Because of strong linkage in the cohort, five DR-DQ haplotypes were treated as single units for association and clustering. On average, roughly 240,000 unique TCR beta nucleotide sequences were sequenced per donor among 398 genotyped donors of the cohort, with roughly a sixth of those sequences being non-productive.

Broad study findings and their caveats: The classifier was reported to diagnose cytomegalovirus status with high specificity and sensitivity in both the original cohort and the validation cohort. A further reported finding was that TCR beta sequences accurately predicted the HLA-A and HLA-B alleles for most subjects in the first cohort. Correlated functional status among segregating V segments might reflect linkage disequilibrium, but an unknown experimental factor could not be ruled out. HLA typing was unavailable for some donors at each locus, so association tests used only the typed subset. Assigning TCR associations to individual alleles was difficult when HLA alleles, especially DR and DQ, strongly co-occurred. Immune exposure information for the cohort was limited to CMV serostatus. Because counts were too low, around 17 rarely observed V segments, including chromosome 9 orphons, were left out of the earlier analysis of some 600 of the donors. A cluster of highly shared sequence variants was judged likely to represent a technical artifact of the sequencing pipeline. A total of about 180 TCR beta chains were listed by the study as associated with cytomegalovirus. According to a later analysis, most CMV-associated TCR beta chains appeared to be HLA-restricted, and the HLA associations seemed to be driven largely by CMV exposure. A later analysis found that TCR association rates varied across HLA loci, with DRB1 alleles showing the most associated TCRs and HLA-C alleles the fewest. In a later analysis, several top co-occurrence clusters were reported to appear linked to parvovirus B19, influenza, CMV and Epstein-Barr virus. In this cohort, only TCR beta chains were sequenced, and detectable features were limited by the absence of alpha or paired-chain data. In an earlier analysis of 587 of the donors, most TCR beta V segments were observed in productive rearrangements about 90% or about 30% of the time, broadly matching IMGT annotations. It was suggested by the authors that the approach could potentially be generalized to other disease states and immunological phenotypes. The presence/absence analyses assumed that sequencing depth was roughly uniform across donors, and that assumption may not be true. An association between a missense DCLRE1C variant and V-gene and J-gene trimming of TCR beta chains was found in a later genetic analysis and replicated in an independent cohort. According to a later genetic analysis, donors in an Asian-associated ancestry cluster had fewer N-insertions in productive TCRs than the approximately 630-donor mean. In a later analysis, HLA-associated TCR beta chains showed more clonal expansion and lower generation probabilities than non-associated chains that were equally common. The 87-base-pair reads could not distinguish some IMGT-functional V segments, including TRBV6-2 and TRBV6-3, so those segments were excluded. Most TCR sequences were observed very rarely across donors, whereas some public TCRs were present in many individuals. A later analysis associated about 17,000 TCR beta sequences with specific HLA alleles at a false discovery rate of 0.05. In vitro tests confirmed that three of the cytomegalovirus-associated TCR beta chains recognize cytomegalovirus antigens.

The sequence was obtained from a man aged 30 to 39 in good health and CMV-seronegative. The chain joins TRBV5-5 to TRBJ1-2, and perhaps TRBD1 as D gene, on 5 matching bases. Specimen: PBMCs. CDR3 region: CASSLGGDLDGYTF. The sequenced DNA: TGTGCCAGCAGCTTGGGGGGGGACTTGGATGGCTACACCTTC.